This T cell receptor (beta chain) was captured in a study of shared clonotypes between healthy human individuals. Looking at the study overall: The plates for each donor numbered three CD4 naive, three CD4 memory, two CD8 naive and one CD8 memory. Study-wide points: The sharing of 4.5% to 6.5% of naive CD4 clonotypes was seen across a handful of donors. Non-shared clonotypes were found to have lower generation probabilities than the clonotypes that were shared by all four of the sorted-subset donors.

CDR1 SGHAT and CDR2 FQNNGV come from the germline V gene. The CDR3 has 17 amino acids. Trimming removed 5 bases from V and 5 bases from J; junction bases left unmatched: 9. How the authors handled the data: Filtering differed since immunoSEQ provided only junctions, with no quality scores. Repertoires were generated with immunoSEQ multiplex PCR, while TCRdb's copy carries only in-frame clones and drops some. Clonal size and the V and J genes are those of that table, whereas D and trimming came from the DNA. The sample lists 1.5 million to 2.5 million clones, approximately 94% occurring once. Naive CD8 cells, CD45RO-negative and positively selected for CCR7, excluded terminally differentiated effector memory CD45RA+ cells. Points on this clone: What it binds is not known.

The receptor was isolated from a man aged 18 to 35 in good health. The sample was naive CD8+ T cells sorted from blood. The chain combines TRBV11-2 with TRBJ2-2, with 12 bases aligning to TRBD1. The CDR3 region is CASSPGTGGIGTGELFF. As DNA, the CDR3 is TGTGCCAGCAGCCCCGGGACAGGGGGCATCGGGACCGGGGAGCTGTTTTTT.